The rows below give T cell receptor beta chains drawn from one sample of a study of cytomegalovirus exposure and HLA in healthy donors. Clones were sequenced by immunoSEQ multiplex PCR, and TCRdb holds only the in-frame ones, with some missing. This table has 95,000 to 110,000 clones, around 77% appearing once. Material: PBMCs. These TCRs come from a male donor in good health and CMV-seronegative. Both conserved end residues are trimmed from each CDR3. The order of the fields is CDR3 protein, clone size, V gene. A row's size may be missing; if present it is once, few, many or a size class.

cdr3_aa: ASSEEGASVGEQY; clone_size: -; v_call: TRBV6-1
cdr3_aa: AFSGLADYEQY; clone_size: -; v_call: TRBV30
cdr3_aa: ASSVFRDTEQF; clone_size: -; v_call: TRBV6-1
cdr3_aa: ASSELAGGYEQY; clone_size: -; v_call: TRBV9
cdr3_aa: ASSPSTGGYEQF; clone_size: few; v_call: TRBV11-2
cdr3_aa: ASSPVGDRAWSGYT; clone_size: -; v_call: TRBV18
cdr3_aa: ASSPGASIDTQY; clone_size: -; v_call: TRBV18
cdr3_aa: ASSSRPGTSGRANPDTQY; clone_size: once; v_call: TRBV28
cdr3_aa: ASSSSNIDTIY; clone_size: few; v_call: TRBV5-4
cdr3_aa: ASSQQLAGGPSTDTQY; clone_size: -; v_call: TRBV4-1
cdr3_aa: ASSLSPRGTIY; clone_size: -; v_call: TRBV11-2
cdr3_aa: ASRTRNKETQY; clone_size: -; v_call: TRBV19
cdr3_aa: ASSQQPSVWSHNEQF; clone_size: -; v_call: TRBV7-3
cdr3_aa: ATGGANEKLF; clone_size: -; v_call: TRBV5-4
cdr3_aa: ASSLVTSQFEQF; clone_size: -; v_call: TRBV11-2
cdr3_aa: ASSPNPRRQGRTSGRVSYEQY; clone_size: -; v_call: TRBV27
cdr3_aa: ASSPPSRSYEQY; clone_size: -; v_call: TRBV18
cdr3_aa: ASRELAGDYEQY; clone_size: -; v_call: TRBV27
cdr3_aa: SVEVSYNEQF; clone_size: -; v_call: TRBV29-1
cdr3_aa: ASSLLQETQY; clone_size: -; v_call: TRBV7-9
cdr3_aa: ASSFGQGEQY; clone_size: -; v_call: TRBV6-6
cdr3_aa: ASSEVGETGAQY; clone_size: -; v_call: TRBV6-1
cdr3_aa: ASSHRLAVSSGANVLT; clone_size: -; v_call: TRBV5-8
cdr3_aa: ASSGTQGARTEAF; clone_size: -; v_call: TRBV10-2
cdr3_aa: ASSSFPAGDFRNEQF; clone_size: -; v_call: TRBV27
cdr3_aa: ASSQGRATNEKLF; clone_size: few; v_call: TRBV4-2
cdr3_aa: ASSLAGDPYEQY; clone_size: few; v_call: TRBV6-1
cdr3_aa: ATNGDRGLSGGYT; clone_size: -; v_call: TRBV25-1
cdr3_aa: ASSPWDRGPLELF; clone_size: -; v_call: TRBV19
cdr3_aa: ASRFKGAQGGYT; clone_size: -; v_call: TRBV6-5
cdr3_aa: ASRVAGASAYNEQF; clone_size: -; v_call: TRBV28
cdr3_aa: AISEAGGSGEQY; clone_size: -; v_call: TRBV10-3
cdr3_aa: ASSEDRGREETQY; clone_size: -; v_call: TRBV2
cdr3_aa: ASSKSPTRRDGNEQF; clone_size: -; v_call: TRBV21-1
cdr3_aa: ATSRELAGGGQETQY; clone_size: -; v_call: TRBV15
cdr3_aa: ASSPWDSGRERNEQF; clone_size: -; v_call: TRBV7-6
cdr3_aa: ASRMTSGNYEQY; clone_size: -; v_call: TRBV6-5
cdr3_aa: ASSKNTGGEKLF; clone_size: few; v_call: TRBV10-2
cdr3_aa: ASSPTGSYEQY; clone_size: -; v_call: TRBV7-9
cdr3_aa: ASSLRTGSDTQY; clone_size: once; v_call: TRBV5-4
cdr3_aa: SVAKAGVGDEQF; clone_size: few; v_call: TRBV29-1
cdr3_aa: ASSLVGLAGEGRYEQF; clone_size: -; v_call: TRBV5-1
cdr3_aa: ASSLSPSGRYEQY; clone_size: -; v_call: TRBV5-8
cdr3_aa: ASSSGFSTMGGYT; clone_size: -; v_call: TRBV27
cdr3_aa: AGLTLI; clone_size: -; v_call: TRBV27
cdr3_aa: SVTGTSAYNEQF; clone_size: -; v_call: TRBV29-1
cdr3_aa: ASSSGLDSGEQY; clone_size: once; v_call: TRBV27
cdr3_aa: ASSLGGSGQETQY; clone_size: -; v_call: TRBV5-1
cdr3_aa: ASSPPGLAQF; clone_size: -; v_call: TRBV9
cdr3_aa: ASSFDRASSYEQY; clone_size: -; v_call: TRBV5-1
cdr3_aa: ASSMRDRGPYEQY; clone_size: once; v_call: TRBV19
cdr3_aa: SLWSGMETQY; clone_size: -; v_call: TRBV29-1
cdr3_aa: TSSQDHGAGVPYEQY; clone_size: -; v_call: TRBV1
cdr3_aa: ASSLPTYGYT; clone_size: -; v_call: TRBV7-9
cdr3_aa: ASSERGQVDYEQY; clone_size: -; v_call: TRBV9